This entry features one T cell receptor (beta chain) sequence. This CDR3 has 13 residues. Germline loops: CDR1 SGHRS, CDR2 YFSETQ. Trimming took off 0 bases at V and 3 bases at J, with 6 bases between the two ends. The entry originates in a study of regulatory T cells in long-lasting Graves disease. The time point here: newly diagnosed GD, antithyroid drugs for less than 3 months. The TCR library was prepared using RNA isolated from PBMCs. iRepertoire HTBI primers and Arm-PCR of CDR3 regions built TCR beta libraries. TCRdb recomputed calls from the multiplex PCR reads with MiXCR, one row per CDR3 protein. In the table there are 560,000 or so distinct CDR3 sequences, approximately 16% of which are singletons. The sample also formed part of further work on T cells in Graves' hyperthyroidism and ophthalmopathy. From that study: Graves' hyperthyroidism showing no ophthalmopathy progression within 18 months was considered stable. The TCR CDR3 first-round RT-PCR relied on the HTBI primer set.

Here the sequenced sample was peripheral blood mononuclear cells (PBMCs), taken at new diagnosis, from a patient treated with antithyroid drugs. The sequence was collected from a man younger than 35 with Graves disease. This chain uses TRBV5-1 with TRBJ2-5; D uncertain. The CDR3 DNA follows: TGCGCCAGCAGCTTGGACACCAAAGAGACCCAGTACTTC. It codes for CASSLDTKETQYF.